These 25 T cell receptor beta chains came from one sample sequenced in a study of cytomegalovirus exposure and HLA in healthy donors. Profiled with immunoSEQ multiplex PCR; TCRdb holds only in-frame clones, not every one. This sample has about 74,000 clones; roughly 94% occur once, and the top ten carry around 1.5%. The specimen was PBMCs. These TCRs come from a man aged 18 to 35 in good health and CMV-seropositive.

The chain links TRBV27 to TRBJ1-5; the D gene is possibly TRBD1 (5 bases). CDR3 length: 13 amino acids. The V and J ends lost 3 bases and 7 bases respectively, with 10 bases between them. Germline loops: CDR1 MNHEY, CDR2 SMNVEV (reference sequence). This chain's CDR3 is CASSFRVRQPQHF. The CDR3 region has the DNA TGTGCCAGCAGTTTCAGGGTACGGCAGCCCCAGCATTTT.

This rearrangement joins TRBV30 to TRBJ1-1, with a weak D call TRBD1 (5 bases). This CDR3 has 13 amino acids. V was shortened by 4 bases and J by 2 bases, with 11 bases between the two germline ends. Germline assignment: CDR1 GTSNPN and CDR2 SVGIG (reference sequence). DNA of the CDR3: TGTGCCTGGAAGGTGCGGGGCAACACTGAAGCTTTCTTT. Its translation: CAWKVRGNTEAFF.

The V gene is TRBV6-1, the J gene TRBJ2-2, with TRBD2 matching over 13 bases. CDR1 and CDR2 (germline): MNHNS, SASEGT. This CDR3 is built from 15 residues. The V segment lost 10 bases and the J segment 6 bases; nucleotides outside the gene matches: 8. The CDR3 DNA reads as TGTGCCACCTCCGGGACTAGCGGGACAGCCGGGGAGCTGTTTTTT. It translates to CATSGTSGTAGELFF.

The J gene is TRBJ2-7, the V gene TRBV5-1; maybe TRBD2 (6 bases). The CDR3 is 17 residues long. V was trimmed by 2 bases and J by 0 bases, leaving 18 bases between them. Germline CDR1 reads SGHRS; CDR2 reads YFSETQ. Here the CDR3 reads CASSFTKAGIDSYEQYF. The CDR3 nucleotides read TGCGCCAGCAGCTTTACTAAAGCGGGCATTGACTCCTACGAGCAGTACTTC.

This sequence joins TRBV27 and TRBJ2-7, with TRBD1 matching over 11 bases. This CDR3 has 12 residues. Germline V gene lookup returns CDR1 MNHEY and CDR2 SMNVEV (reference sequence). V lost 3 bases and J lost 12; bases outside the gene matches: 4. Written as DNA, the CDR3 is TGTGCCAGCAGTTTCGGGACAGGGGGTTTGTACTTC. Translating gives CASSFGTGGLYF.

The genes are TRBV28 and TRBJ2-4, with 9 bases fitting TRBD1. V gave up 5 bases and J gave up 9 bases; unmatched junction bases: 11. The CDR3 has 15 residues. Germline CDR1 reads MDHEN; CDR2 reads SYDVKM. The CDR3, as DNA: TGTGCCAGCAGTGCCTACAGGGGGCGAGGTGGCATTCAGTACTTC. This codes for CASSAYRGRGGIQYF. Together with reference TRBV28 and TRBJ2-4, the CDR3 gives the full variable domain: DVKVTQSSRYLVKRTGEKVFLECVQDMDHENMFWYRQDPGLGLRLIYFSYDVKMKEKGDIPEGYSVSREKKERFSLILESASTNQTSMYLCASSAYRGRGGIQYFGAGTRLSVL.

This clone was detected only once. The genes are TRBV27 and TRBJ2-1, with 8 bases identical to TRBD2. Germline CDR1 is MNHEY and CDR2 is SMNVEV (reference sequence). V was pared by 2 bases and J by 6 bases, with 3 bases of the junction left unmatched. This CDR3 region has 14 residues. The DNA for the CDR3 is TGTGCCAGCAGTTTAGGCGGGAGGAGCAATGAGCAGTTCTTC. Its translation is CASSLGGRSNEQFF.

This clone was found once. The chain is built from TRBV9 and TRBJ2-3; no clear D. The CDR3 has 15 residues. V lost 0 bases, J lost 1 base, and 9 bases lay in between. Germline CDR1 reads SGDLS; CDR2 reads YYNGEE. DNA of the CDR3: TGTGCCAGCAGCGTAGCGAGTTCGGGCACAGATACGCAGTATTTT. Translating it yields CASSVASSGTDTQYF.

The CDR3 DNA sequence: TGTGCCAGTCCGACAGGGGGCGGATATTCACCCCTCCACTTT. It is translated as CASPTGGGYSPLHF. V gene TRBV6-1 combines with J gene TRBJ1-6; 10 nucleotides agree with TRBD1. Germline CDR1 MNHNS, CDR2 SASEGT. Trimming removed 9 bases from V and 8 bases from J; junction bases left unmatched: 7. The CDR3 runs 14 residues.

The chain couples TRBV28 to TRBJ2-7, with D perhaps TRBD1 (7 bases). CDR3 size: 17 residues. The germline V gene encodes CDR1 MDHEN and CDR2 SYDVKM. The CDR3 DNA sequence: TGTGCTACTCTCCCATCCGCGGGGCAGGGGGTCTCCTACGAGCAGTACTTC. This codes for CATLPSAGQGVSYEQYF.

The CDR3 sequence: CASSLGGGSNTGELFF. The CDR3 bases are TGTGCCAGCAGCTTGGGTGGAGGTTCGAACACCGGGGAGCTGTTTTTT. The genes are TRBV7-3 and TRBJ2-2; maybe TRBD2 (5 bases). V dropped 3 bases and J dropped 0 bases, with 11 bases sitting between them. CDR1 and CDR2 (germline): SGHTA, FQGTGA. This CDR3 region has 16 residues.

This clone came up once. The CDR3 loop reads CASSPGGWTGELFF. CDR3 DNA sequence: TGTGCCAGCAGCCCAGGGGGCTGGACCGGGGAGCTGTTTTTT. This chain connects TRBV7-6 to TRBJ2-2; 8 nucleotides line up with TRBD1. The CDR3 has 14 amino acids. Looked up from germline, CDR1 is SGHVS and CDR2 is FNYEAQ. The V gene end was trimmed by 5 bases and the J gene end by 5 bases; junction bases not matched to a gene: 4.

The chain combines TRBV5-1 with TRBJ2-3, with TRBD2 matching over 8 bases. This CDR3 has 17 amino acids. With 4 bases clipped from V and 1 base from J, the junction kept 11 bases outside the gene matches. The germline V gene has CDR1 SGHRS and CDR2 YFSETQ. CDR3 loop: CASSPRLAAGGTDTQYF. DNA of the CDR3: TGCGCCAGCAGCCCTCGATTGGCAGCGGGAGGCACAGATACGCAGTATTTT.

The chain links TRBV5-1 to TRBJ1-1, with TRBD1 as a possible D gene (6 bases). There are 14 residues in the CDR3. V lost 3 bases, J lost 4 bases, and 13 bases lay in between. Germline CDR1 and CDR2: SGHRS and YFSETQ. CDR3 sequence (DNA): TGCGCCAGCAGCTCTGCAGGGGATGGCACTGAAGCTTTCTTT. Its protein is CASSSAGDGTEAFF.

The chain has TRBV7-8 and TRBJ2-1; D ambiguous. The CDR3 extends over 12 amino acids. Germline lookup yields CDR1 SGHVS and CDR2 FQNEAQ. Trimming left V 5 bases short and J 6 bases short, with 8 bases between. As DNA, the CDR3 is TGTGCCAGCAGCCCGACTTCCAATGAGCAGTTCTTC. It codes for CASSPTSNEQFF.

Details on this clone: Other DNA variants within this sample encode the same CDR3. This chain connects TRBV7-2 to TRBJ2-5; TRBD2 agrees at 9 bases. CDR1 is SGHTA, CDR2 FQGNSA, per germline. Trimming at V came to 5 bases and at J to 5 bases, leaving 12 bases not matched to a gene. The CDR3 totals 16 residues. CDR3 DNA: TGTGCCAGCAGCACCACCTTAGGGGCGGGAGGGGAGACCCAGTACTTC. The encoded protein is CASSTTLGAGGETQYF. The whole variable domain, filled in from reference TRBV7-2 and TRBJ2-5, reads GAGVSQSPSNKVTEKGKDVELRCDPISGHTALYWYRQSLGQGLEFLIYFQGNSAPDKSGLPSDRFSAERTGGSVSTLTIQRTQQEDSAVYLCASSTTLGAGGETQYFGPGTRLLVL.

The chain employs TRBV11-2 and TRBJ1-4, with a tentative D call TRBD1 (5 bases). The V and J ends lost 5 bases and 2 bases respectively, with 18 bases between them. This CDR3 region has 17 residues. Germline CDR1 and CDR2: SGHAT and FQNNGV. The chain's CDR3 is CASSPAGQGRTNEKLFF. The CDR3 DNA sequence: TGTGCCAGCAGCCCCGCGGGGCAGGGACGTACTAATGAAAAACTGTTTTTT.

J is TRBJ1-2 and V is TRBV5-4, with 10 bases aligning to TRBD1. CDR1 and CDR2 from the germline V gene are SGHNT and YYREEE (reference sequence). The CDR3 extends over 15 amino acids. V gave up 0 bases and J gave up 7 bases; unmatched junction bases: 6. The DNA of the CDR3 is TGTGCCAGCAGCTTGGTAGAGACAGGGGGCTTTGGCTACACCTTC. As protein: CASSLVETGGFGYTF.

The rearrangement links TRBV7-9 to TRBJ2-7; D uncertain. The CDR3 contains 14 residues. The germline V gene has CDR1 SEHNR and CDR2 FQNEAQ (reference sequence). V was shortened by 3 bases and J by 3 bases, with 12 bases between the two germline ends. Written as DNA, the CDR3 is TGTGCCAGCAGCTTTGCAGGTCAGAACTACGAGCAGTACTTC. Translation: CASSFAGQNYEQYF.

The rearrangement links TRBV28 to TRBJ2-5; 15 positions agree with TRBD2. Unmatched junction bases numbered 8, after V lost 3 bases and J lost 0 bases. From germline, CDR1 is MDHEN and CDR2 SYDVKM. This CDR3 has 19 amino acids. CDR3 sequence: CASSFIGLAGGPDQETQYF. The CDR3 region has the DNA TGTGCCAGCAGTTTTATAGGACTAGCGGGAGGGCCGGACCAAGAGACCCAGTACTTC.

This chain links TRBV15 with TRBJ2-5, with 9 bases that match TRBD1. Germline loops: CDR1 LNHNV, CDR2 YYDKDF (reference sequence). Trimming at V came to 5 bases and at J to 3 bases, leaving 10 bases not matched to a gene. The CDR3 extends over 16 amino acids. The CDR3 loop reads CATSVHPGQGEETQYF. The CDR3 region has the DNA TGTGCCACCAGCGTTCACCCGGGACAGGGAGAAGAGACCCAGTACTTC.

This chain links TRBV30 with TRBJ2-3; 12 bases agree with TRBD2. V trimming: 5 bases; J trimming: 4 bases; junction bases outside the gene matches: 7. CDR3 length: 15 amino acids. The V gene's germline CDR1 is GTSNPN and CDR2 SVGIG (reference sequence). Written as DNA, the CDR3 is TGTGCCTGGGCCCCGGGGACTAGCGGGTCAGATACGCAGTATTTT. It translates to CAWAPGTSGSDTQYF.

The chain uses TRBV28 and TRBJ2-5; a weak D match, TRBD2 (5 bases). Trimming shortened V by 1 base and J by 7 bases, and 19 bases separated the two germline ends. Germline V lookup: CDR1 MDHEN, CDR2 SYDVKM. CDR3 length: 16 residues. This CDR3 is CASSLSFIGLEGTQYF. CDR3 DNA: TGTGCCAGCAGTTTATCGTTCATCGGCCTCGAGGGGACCCAGTACTTC.

A single count supports this clone. The chain couples TRBV7-3 to TRBJ2-1; weak D call: TRBD1 (6 bases). V was clipped by 1 base and J by 2 bases, with 12 bases between them. The CDR3 sequence is 16 residues long. Germline V gene data show CDR1 as SGHTA and CDR2 as FQGTGA. The CDR3 here is CASSLMGTTTYNEQFF. CDR3 bases: TGTGCCAGCAGCTTAATGGGGACAACAACCTACAATGAGCAGTTCTTC.

The V gene is TRBV27, the J gene TRBJ2-7, with a tentative D call TRBD2 (6 bases). V lost 8 bases and J 2 bases, leaving 13 bases between the germline ends. This CDR3 has 13 residues. Germline V gives CDR1 MNHEY, CDR2 SMNVEV (reference sequence). CDR3 loop: CASSGTHTYEQYF. CDR3 in DNA: TGTGCCAGCTCAGGGACTCATACCTACGAGCAGTACTTC.